This T cell receptor beta chain is from a study of CD8 T cells in Susac syndrome. Germline CDR1 MDHEN, CDR2 SYDVKM. This CDR3 is 15 amino acids long. J gave up 5 bases and V 4 bases, and 10 bases lay outside the gene matches. A remark on this clonotype: The antigen is unknown.

Those who served as multiple sclerosis controls were treatment-naive patients with stable or active relapsing-remitting disease. After extraction with the RNeasy kit, roughly 0.5 to 1 ug of the RNA was reverse transcribed using random hexamers. The TCR beta CDR3 was amplified by immunoSEQ multiplex PCR across 54 Vbeta, 13 Jbeta. MiXCR was run by TCRdb on the immunoSEQ multiplex PCR reads, yielding one entry per CDR3 protein. The sample shows fewer than 100,000 distinct CDR3 sequences, roughly nine tenths of them seen only once. Study-wide results and limits: As the study acknowledged, the number of individuals in its TCR sequencing and HLA analysis was relatively small.

Sequencing used CD8+ T cells from PBMCs. The chain links TRBV28 to TRBJ2-7; 8 bases are shared with TRBD1. This receptor was obtained from a human donor with multiple sclerosis. This CDR3 is CASSYTQGDLHEQYF. The CDR3 bases are TGTGCCAGCAGTTACACACAGGGGGACTTACACGAGCAGTACTTC.